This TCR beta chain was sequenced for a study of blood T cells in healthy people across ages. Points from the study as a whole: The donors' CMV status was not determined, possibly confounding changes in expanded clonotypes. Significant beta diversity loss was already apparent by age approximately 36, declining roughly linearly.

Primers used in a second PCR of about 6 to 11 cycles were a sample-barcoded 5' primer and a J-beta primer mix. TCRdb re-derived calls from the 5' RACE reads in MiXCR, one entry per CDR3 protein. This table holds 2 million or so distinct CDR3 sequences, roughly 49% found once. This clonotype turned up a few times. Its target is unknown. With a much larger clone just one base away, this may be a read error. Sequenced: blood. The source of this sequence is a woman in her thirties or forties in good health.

This CDR3 is CSVEGTAGAHNEQYF. DNA of the CDR3: TGCAGCGTTGAAGGAACAGCGGGGGCGCACAATGAGCAGTACTTC. The chain uses TRBV29-1 and TRBJ2-1; TRBD2 aligns across 8 bases. The J call may be incorrect, as the DNA end agrees better with TRBJ2-7. The CDR3 contains 15 residues. CDR1 and CDR2 (germline): SQVTM, ANQGSEA.